The rows below give T cell receptor beta chains drawn from one sample of a study of beta chain features in type 1 diabetes. This table comes from immunoSEQ multiplex PCR, and its TCRdb copy is limited to in-frame clones, with some not included. The table has around 150,000 clones, approximately 10% seen once. Sequenced: central memory CD4+ T cells from blood. The source of these receptors is a man aged 25-45 years with type 1 diabetes. Each CDR3 is given with its conserved first and last residue. Fields, in order: V gene, J gene, CDR3 length, CDR3 protein.

TRBV11-1	TRBJ1-1	15	CASTPRRGARTEAFF
TRBV4-2	TRBJ2-1	22	CASSQDRLSLGTRDSKYNEQFF
TRBV11-2	TRBJ2-7	12	CASSPSGYEQYF
TRBV7-2	TRBJ1-5	13	CASRIQGNQPQHF
TRBV30	TRBJ2-2	16	CAWSTHGGANTGELFF
TRBV7-2	TRBJ2-1	14	CASSLALLESEQFF
TRBV19	TRBJ1-1	14	CASRAGDSNTEAFF
TRBV7-2	TRBJ2-3	15	CASSLRGGSTDTQYF
TRBV5-1	TRBJ2-3	17	CASRDGLAGSSADTQYF
TRBV28	TRBJ2-1	15	CASSFAGVAYNEQFF
TRBV15	TRBJ1-2	13	CATSRGQGDGYTF
TRBV5-4	TRBJ2-3	17	CASSAGLAGSSTDTQYF
TRBV6-5	TRBJ2-5	14	CASSYSRDQETQYF
TRBV6-5	TRBJ1-1	16	CASSYGGGGQDTEAFF
TRBV28	TRBJ1-2	12	CASNGADYGYTF
TRBV18	TRBJ1-1	13	CASSQGENTEAFF
TRBV9	TRBJ2-4	14	CASSFAGEQNIQYF
TRBV7-9	TRBJ2-6	15	CASSLNGAGANVLTF
TRBV9	TRBJ2-1	15	CASSVAGGLYNEQFF
TRBV5-1	TRBJ1-2	13	CASSLVSGDGYTF
TRBV9	TRBJ2-1	16	CASSGRLAGGPLGQFF
TRBV7-3	TRBJ1-1	13	CASSIRGATEAFF
TRBV2	TRBJ2-5	17	CASSSPGGDKYQETQYF
TRBV5-1	TRBJ2-3	15	CASSLSGAIADTQYF
TRBV28	TRBJ1-2	17	CASSLPRRDREDYGYTF
TRBV2	TRBJ2-7	11	CASSEAAEQYF
TRBV4-1	TRBJ2-1	16	CASSLRLAGGPSEQFF
TRBV19	TRBJ1-5	14	CATRFTGSNQPQHF
TRBV5-1	TRBJ2-1	15	CASSLDGSSYNEQFF
TRBV18	TRBJ1-2	14	CASSPTTGEYGYTF
TRBV5-1	TRBJ1-2	17	CASSLAPETARFYGYTF
TRBV4-1	TRBJ2-1	16	CASSQGDPRKYNEQFF
TRBV7-9	TRBJ1-2	15	CASSFSDRANYGYTF
TRBV7-9	TRBJ1-5	13	CASSIQSNQPQHF
TRBV4-3	TRBJ2-5	15	CASSPTSGTSSTQYF
TRBV19	TRBJ2-2	16	CASSTRLAGGFGELFF
TRBV4-3	TRBJ2-4	18	CASSPSVSRESGKNIQYF
TRBV28	TRBJ1-4	16	CASKDRGRVTNEKLFF
TRBV14	TRBJ1-1	14	CASSPSNSFPEAFF